The 18 T cell receptor beta chains listed next were all sequenced from one sample in a study of control samples from healthy donors and cancer patients. The protocol was immunoSEQ multiplex PCR, while the TCRdb copy is restricted to in-frame clones and leaves out a portion. The sample has approximately 82,000 clones; around 87% are singletons. Sequencing was carried out using blood. Receptor source: a man aged 50-60 years in good health.

A single count supports this clone. This chain joins TRBV9 and TRBJ2-5; D unresolved. Germline CDR1 and CDR2: SGDLS and YYNGEE. V lost 0 bases, J lost 5 bases, and 5 bases lay in between. This CDR3 has 12 residues. CDR3 sequence reads: CASSVDAETQYF. In DNA, the CDR3 is TGTGCCAGCAGCGTAGATGCTGAGACCCAGTACTTC.

J is TRBJ1-3 and V is TRBV15, with 10 bases fitting TRBD1. V lost 5 bases to trimming and J lost 2 bases; unmatched junction nucleotides: 3. CDR1 is LNHNV and CDR2 is YYDKDF in the germline V gene (reference sequence). CDR3 length equals 15 residues. The CDR3: CATSRGTGAGNTIYF. Here the CDR3 DNA reads TGTGCCACCAGCCGCGGGACAGGGGCTGGAAACACCATATATTTT. Full variable domain (remainder filled in from reference TRBV15 and TRBJ1-3): DAMVIQNPRYQVTQFGKPVTLSCSQTLNHNVMYWYQQKSSQAPKLLFHYYDKDFNNEADTPDNFQSRRPNTSFCFLDIRSPGLGDTAMYLCATSRGTGAGNTIYFGEGSWLTVV.

The chain recombines TRBV19 with TRBJ2-7; 7 nucleotides align to TRBD1. The length of the CDR3 is 14 residues. The ends lost 5 bases at V and 2 bases at J; junction bases unmatched: 6. The germline V gene has CDR1 LNHDA and CDR2 SQIVND (reference sequence). The CDR3 region is CASSATGTAYEQYV. For the CDR3, the DNA is TGTGCCAGTAGTGCGACCGGGACAGCCTACGAGCAGTACGTC.

V gene TRBV23-1 combines with J gene TRBJ2-1; TRBD2 agrees at 8 bases. TRBV23-1 is labeled an ORF, and its function is uncertain. The trim removed 10 bases at V and 14 bases at J, leaving 16 bases unmatched. This CDR3 comprises 13 residues. This CDR3 reads CATCCLTGGPKFF. The CDR3 region has the DNA TGCGCCACGTGCTGTCTCACGGGAGGGCCGAAGTTCTTC.

With respect to this clone: The sample holds other DNA sequences that translate to the same CDR3. The gene calls are TRBV7-2 and TRBJ2-7; 9 positions match TRBD2. CDR1 and CDR2 (germline): SGHTA, FQGNSA. CDR3 length: 17 residues. The trim removed 1 base at V and 4 bases at J, leaving 11 bases unmatched. The CDR3 coding sequence is TGTGCCAGCAGCTTAGTGGTGGGGGCGGGAGGGCGGTACGAGCAGTACTTC. Translation: CASSLVVGAGGRYEQYF.

This chain uses TRBV7-2 with TRBJ2-3; D is perhaps TRBD2 (5 bases). V lost 1 base and J lost 5, with 7 bases in between. The CDR3 consists of 13 residues. Germline V CDR1 and CDR2: SGHTA, FQGNSA. CDR3 residues: CASSLEREDTQYF. For the CDR3, the DNA is TGTGCCAGCAGCTTAGAACGGGAAGATACGCAGTATTTT.

The CDR3 reads CASSHRDRGYSNQPQHF. The DNA for the CDR3 is TGTGCCAGCAGTCACCGGGACAGGGGATATAGCAATCAGCCCCAGCATTTT. The chain joins TRBV6-2 or TRBV6-3 to TRBJ1-5; 10 bases line up with TRBD1. CDR1 and CDR2 (germline): MNHEY, SVGEGT. CDR3 length: 17 amino acids. The ends lost 5 bases at V and 0 bases at J; junction bases unmatched: 7.

The chain joins TRBV9 to TRBJ2-1; D is perhaps TRBD1 or TRBD2 (5 bases each). The CDR3 is made up of 14 amino acids. Germline V lookup: CDR1 SGDLS, CDR2 YYNGEE. Trimming stripped 0 bases from V and 9 bases from J, with 13 bases between. In DNA form, the CDR3 reads TGTGCCAGCAGCGTAGCTACAGGAGGAGCTGAGCAGTTCTTC. Its protein product is CASSVATGGAEQFF.

The chain uses TRBV3-1 (or the pseudogene TRBV3-2) and TRBJ2-7; D could derive from TRBD1 or TRBD2 (5 bases each). CDR1 and CDR2 from the germline V gene are LGHDT and YNNKEL (reference sequence). CDR3 length: 12 amino acids. V lost 8 bases to trimming and J lost 1 base, with 9 bases between them. The CDR3 region has the DNA TGTGCCAGCCGGGACCCTTCCTACGAGCAGTACGTC. It encodes CASRDPSYEQYV.

This chain connects TRBV21-1 to TRBJ1-2; the D call in the table, TRBD1, was not verified against the DNA. TRBV21-1 is flagged as a pseudogene. The CDR3 is 15 residues long. The CDR3 coding sequence is TGTGCCAGCAGGACGAATACCGGGACAGGGGGAGGCTACACCTTC. Its protein is CASRTNTGTGGGYTF.

Here the CDR3 reads CASSLSVSSYNEQFF. In DNA form, the CDR3 reads TGTGCCAGCAGTTTAAGCGTGAGCTCCTACAATGAGCAGTTCTTC. The chain uses TRBV28 and TRBJ2-1, with D hard to call. Trimming cost V 2 bases and J 0 bases, with 8 bases left between them. CDR1 MDHEN and CDR2 SYDVKM come from the germline V gene. This CDR3 spans 15 amino acids.

This chain joins TRBV6-2 or TRBV6-3 and TRBJ2-7; D is ambiguous. The CDR3 is made up of 15 amino acids. V lost 4 bases to trimming and J lost 2 bases, with 15 bases between them. Germline assignment: CDR1 MNHEY and CDR2 SVGEGT. CDR3 protein: CASSSAGRPTYEQYF. CDR3 coding DNA: TGTGCCAGCAGTTCCGCCGGGCGGCCAACCTACGAGCAGTACTTC.

The chain is built from TRBV5-4 and TRBJ1-2, with D maybe TRBD1 (6 bases). V gave up 4 bases and J gave up 5 bases, with 15 bases separating them. The CDR3 spans 14 residues. Germline V lookup: CDR1 SGHNT, CDR2 YYREEE (reference sequence). CDR3 loop: CASSQRGGYYGYTF. The CDR3 DNA sequence: TGTGCCAGCAGCCAAAGAGGGGGTTATTATGGCTACACCTTC.

The rearrangement uses TRBV30 and TRBJ1-2; D is perhaps TRBD1 (5 bases). Germline values: CDR1 GTSNPN, CDR2 SVGIG (reference sequence). V dropped 2 bases and J dropped 4 bases, with 11 bases sitting between them. This CDR3 contains 13 residues. The CDR3 loop reads CAWSRGWGYGYTF. As DNA, the CDR3 is TGTGCCTGGAGTAGGGGCTGGGGCTATGGCTACACCTTC.

The DNA for the CDR3 is TGTGCCAGCAGTTTTCTCGGCCCGGGGGACACTGAAGCTTTCTTT. It specifies CASSFLGPGDTEAFF. This chain connects TRBV28 to TRBJ1-1, with D possibly TRBD1 on 5 matching bases. This CDR3 is built from 15 residues. V lost 3 bases and J lost 3, with 14 bases in between. The germline V gene has CDR1 MDHEN and CDR2 SYDVKM. Full variable domain (remainder filled in from reference TRBV28 and TRBJ1-1): DVKVTQSSRYLVKRTGEKVFLECVQDMDHENMFWYRQDPGLGLRLIYFSYDVKMKEKGDIPEGYSVSREKKERFSLILESASTNQTSMYLCASSFLGPGDTEAFFGQGTRLTVV.

The chain carries TRBV5-4 and TRBJ2-1, with TRBD2 matching 10 bases. CDR1 is SGHNT and CDR2 is YYREEE in the germline V gene (reference sequence). V lost 5 bases and J lost 2; bases outside the gene matches: 16. The CDR3 has 19 residues. CDR3 sequence: CASRSGGGTGTSAYNEQFF. CDR3 sequence (DNA): TGTGCCAGCAGGTCCGGGGGGGGAACCGGGACTAGCGCCTACAATGAGCAGTTCTTC.

This clone was detected many times. The chain recombines TRBV5-1 with TRBJ2-7; D possibly corresponds to TRBD1 (5 bases). V was trimmed by 3 bases and J by 5 bases, leaving 15 bases between them. The CDR3 is 14 residues long. Looked up from germline, CDR1 is SGHRS and CDR2 is YFSETQ. The CDR3 region is CASSSPDSSDEQYF. The CDR3 coding sequence is TGCGCCAGCAGCTCGCCCGACAGTTCGGACGAGCAGTACTTC. Combining the CDR3 with reference TRBV5-1 and TRBJ2-7 gives the whole variable domain KAGVTQTPRYLIKTRGQQVTLSCSPISGHRSVSWYQQTPGQGLQFLFEYFSETQRNKGNFPGRFSGRQFSNSRSEMNVSTLELGDSALYLCASSSPDSSDEQYFGPGTRLTVT.

J is TRBJ1-5 and V is TRBV12-3 or TRBV12-4; D is undetermined. The V end lost 5 bases, the J end lost 4 bases, and 6 bases lay between the germline ends. The CDR3 contains 12 residues. CDR3: CASSGVNQPQHF. The CDR3 DNA is TGTGCCAGCAGTGGGGTGAATCAGCCCCAGCATTTT.